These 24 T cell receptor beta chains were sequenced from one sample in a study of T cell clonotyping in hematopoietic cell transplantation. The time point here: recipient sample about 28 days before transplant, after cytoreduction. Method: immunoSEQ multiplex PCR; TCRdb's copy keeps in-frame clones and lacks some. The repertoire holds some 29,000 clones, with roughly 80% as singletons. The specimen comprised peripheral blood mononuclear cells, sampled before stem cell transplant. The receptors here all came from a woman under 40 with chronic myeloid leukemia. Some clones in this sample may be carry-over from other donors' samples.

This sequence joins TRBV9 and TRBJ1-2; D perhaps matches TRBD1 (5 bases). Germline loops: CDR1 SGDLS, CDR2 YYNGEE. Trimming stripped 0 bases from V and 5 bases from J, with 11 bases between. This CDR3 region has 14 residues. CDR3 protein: CASSVAWGPYGYTF. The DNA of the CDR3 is TGTGCCAGCAGCGTAGCTTGGGGCCCTTATGGCTACACCTTC.

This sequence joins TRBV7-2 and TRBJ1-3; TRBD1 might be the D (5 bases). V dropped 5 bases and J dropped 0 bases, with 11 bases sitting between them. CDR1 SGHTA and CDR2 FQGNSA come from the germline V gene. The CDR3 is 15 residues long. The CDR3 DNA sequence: TGTGCCAGCAGCCCGGGACGGTACTCTGGAAACACCATATATTTT. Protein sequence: CASSPGRYSGNTIYF.

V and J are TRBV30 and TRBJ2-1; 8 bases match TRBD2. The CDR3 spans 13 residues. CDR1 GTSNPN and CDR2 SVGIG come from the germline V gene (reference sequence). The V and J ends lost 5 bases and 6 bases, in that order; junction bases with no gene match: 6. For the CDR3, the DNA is TGTGCCTGGTCCGGCGGGGGGAGCAATGAGCAGTTCTTC. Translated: CAWSGGGSNEQFF.

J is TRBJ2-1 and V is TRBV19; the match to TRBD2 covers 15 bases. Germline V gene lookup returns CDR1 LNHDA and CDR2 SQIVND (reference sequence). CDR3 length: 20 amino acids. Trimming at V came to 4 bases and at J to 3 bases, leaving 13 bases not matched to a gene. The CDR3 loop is CASSTHQGLAGGPFYNEQFF. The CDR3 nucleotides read TGTGCCAGTAGTACCCACCAGGGACTAGCGGGGGGACCATTCTACAATGAGCAGTTCTTC.

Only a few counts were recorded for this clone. This CDR3 reads CASSGLAGGSYEQYV. CDR3 nucleotides: TGTGCCAGCAGTGGGCTAGCGGGGGGCTCCTACGAGCAGTACGTC. This chain joins TRBV2 and TRBJ2-7; 11 bases line up with TRBD2. Germline assignment: CDR1 SNHLY and CDR2 FYNNEI. The V and J ends lost 4 bases and 0 bases, in that order; junction bases with no gene match: 2. This CDR3 region has 15 residues.

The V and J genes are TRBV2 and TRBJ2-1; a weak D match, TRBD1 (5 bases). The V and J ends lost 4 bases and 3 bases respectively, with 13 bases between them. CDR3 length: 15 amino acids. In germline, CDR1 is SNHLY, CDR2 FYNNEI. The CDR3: CASSGAGRNYNEQFF. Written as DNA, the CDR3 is TGTGCCAGCAGTGGGGCAGGGCGGAACTACAATGAGCAGTTCTTC.

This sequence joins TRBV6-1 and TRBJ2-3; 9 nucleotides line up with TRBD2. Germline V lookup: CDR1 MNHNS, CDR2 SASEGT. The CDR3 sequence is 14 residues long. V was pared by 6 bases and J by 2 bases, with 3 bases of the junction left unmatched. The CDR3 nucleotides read TGTGCCAGCAGAGCGGGGGGCGACACAGATACGCAGTATTTT. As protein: CASRAGGDTDTQYF.

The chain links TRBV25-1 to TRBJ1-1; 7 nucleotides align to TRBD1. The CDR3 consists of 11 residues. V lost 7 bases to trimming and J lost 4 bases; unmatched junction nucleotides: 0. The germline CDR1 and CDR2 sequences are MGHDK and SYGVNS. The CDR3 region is CASTGGTEAFF. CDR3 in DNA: TGTGCCAGCACAGGGGGCACTGAAGCTTTCTTT. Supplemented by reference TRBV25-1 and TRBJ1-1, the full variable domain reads EADIYQTPRYLVIGTGKKITLECSQTMGHDKMYWYQQDPGMELHLIHYSYGVNSTEKGDLSSESTVSRIRTEHFPLTLESARPSHTSQYLCASTGGTEAFFGQGTRLTVV.

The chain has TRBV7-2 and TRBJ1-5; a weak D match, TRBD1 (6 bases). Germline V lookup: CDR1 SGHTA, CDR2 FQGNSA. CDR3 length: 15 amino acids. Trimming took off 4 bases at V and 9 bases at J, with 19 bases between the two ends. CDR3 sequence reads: CASSWGASALRPQHF. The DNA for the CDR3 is TGTGCCAGCAGCTGGGGGGCGTCGGCCCTCCGGCCCCAGCATTTT.

CDR3 region: CASSPRRDQETQYF. CDR3 in DNA: TGTGCCAGCAGTCCCCGTAGGGACCAAGAGACCCAGTACTTC. V is TRBV28 and J is TRBJ2-5; D remains ambiguous. Germline values: CDR1 MDHEN, CDR2 SYDVKM. V was pared by 5 bases and J by 0 bases, with 10 bases between. CDR3 length: 14 amino acids.

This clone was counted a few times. In DNA form, the CDR3 reads TGCGCCAGCAGCCAGAGACAGGGCGATCAGCCCCAGCATTTT. This sequence encodes CASSQRQGDQPQHF. The chain recombines TRBV5-1 with TRBJ1-5; 7 nucleotides agree with TRBD1. The CDR3 length is 14 residues. Germline V CDR1 and CDR2: SGHRS, YFSETQ. The trim removed 4 bases at V and 5 bases at J, leaving 6 bases unmatched.

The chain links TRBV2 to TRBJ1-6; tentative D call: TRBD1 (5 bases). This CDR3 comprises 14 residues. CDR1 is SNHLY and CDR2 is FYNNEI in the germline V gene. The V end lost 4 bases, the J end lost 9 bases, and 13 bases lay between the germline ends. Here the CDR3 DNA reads TGTGCCAGCAGTGCTACCAGGGAAACTTCACCCCTCCACTTT. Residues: CASSATRETSPLHF.

This chain's CDR3 is CASSKAGGIYNEQFF. The CDR3 DNA sequence: TGTGCCAGCAGCAAAGCGGGGGGAATATACAATGAGCAGTTCTTC. V usage is TRBV6-6 and J usage is TRBJ2-1; 9 positions match TRBD2. CDR3 length equals 15 residues. V gave up 6 bases and J gave up 4 bases; unmatched junction bases: 7. CDR1 MNHNY and CDR2 SVGAGI come from the germline V gene (reference sequence).

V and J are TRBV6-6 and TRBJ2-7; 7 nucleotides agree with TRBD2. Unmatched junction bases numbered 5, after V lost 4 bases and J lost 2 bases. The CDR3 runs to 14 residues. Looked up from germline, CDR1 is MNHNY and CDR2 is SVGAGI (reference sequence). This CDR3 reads CASSSRRETYEQYV. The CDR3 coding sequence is TGTGCCAGCAGTTCTCGGCGGGAGACCTACGAGCAGTACGTC.

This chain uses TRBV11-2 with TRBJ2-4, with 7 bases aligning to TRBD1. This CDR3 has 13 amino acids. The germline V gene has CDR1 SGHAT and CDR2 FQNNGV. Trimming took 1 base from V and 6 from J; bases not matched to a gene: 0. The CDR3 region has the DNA TGTGCCAGCAGCTTAGGGGACAGAAACATTCAGTACTTC. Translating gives CASSLGDRNIQYF.

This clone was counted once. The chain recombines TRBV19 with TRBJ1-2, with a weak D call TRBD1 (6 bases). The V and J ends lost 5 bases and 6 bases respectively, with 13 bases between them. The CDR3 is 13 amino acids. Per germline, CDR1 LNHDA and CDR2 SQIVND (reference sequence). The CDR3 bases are TGTGCCAGTAGTCCGGACAGACTAAATGGCTACACCTTC. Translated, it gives CASSPDRLNGYTF.

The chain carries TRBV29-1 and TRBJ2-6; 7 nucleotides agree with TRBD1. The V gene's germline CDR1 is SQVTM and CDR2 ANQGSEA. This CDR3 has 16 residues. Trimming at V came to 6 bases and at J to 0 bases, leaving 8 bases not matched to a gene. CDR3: CSVARQGPSGANVLTF. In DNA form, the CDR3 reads TGCAGCGTCGCCAGACAGGGACCCTCTGGGGCCAACGTCCTGACTTTC.

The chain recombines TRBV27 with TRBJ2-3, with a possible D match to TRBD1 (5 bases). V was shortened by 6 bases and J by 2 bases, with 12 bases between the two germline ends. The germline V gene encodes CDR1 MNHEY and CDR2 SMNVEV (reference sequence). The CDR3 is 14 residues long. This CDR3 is CASRSQGLTDTQYF. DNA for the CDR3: TGTGCCAGCAGAAGTCAGGGTCTCACAGATACGCAGTATTTT.

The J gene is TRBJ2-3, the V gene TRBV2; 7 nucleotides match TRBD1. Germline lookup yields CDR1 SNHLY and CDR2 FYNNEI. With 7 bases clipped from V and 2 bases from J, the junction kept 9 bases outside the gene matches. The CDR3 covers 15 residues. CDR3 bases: TGTGCCAGCAAGCCGACAGGGAGATTCACAGATACGCAGTATTTT. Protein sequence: CASKPTGRFTDTQYF.

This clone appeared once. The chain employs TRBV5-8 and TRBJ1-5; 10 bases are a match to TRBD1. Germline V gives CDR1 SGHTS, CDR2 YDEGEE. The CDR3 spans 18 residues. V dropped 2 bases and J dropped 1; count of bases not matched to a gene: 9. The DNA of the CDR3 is TGTGCCAGCAGCTTAGGACAGGGGGGTCTAGAAAGCAATCAGCCCCAGCATTTT. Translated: CASSLGQGGLESNQPQHF.

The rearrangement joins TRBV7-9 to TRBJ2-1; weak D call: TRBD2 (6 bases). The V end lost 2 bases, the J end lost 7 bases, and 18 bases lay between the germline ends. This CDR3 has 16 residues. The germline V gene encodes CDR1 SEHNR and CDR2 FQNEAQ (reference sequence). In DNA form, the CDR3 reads TGTGCCAGCAGCTTACCAGGCATACGGGGGATGAATGAGCAGTTCTTC. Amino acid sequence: CASSLPGIRGMNEQFF.

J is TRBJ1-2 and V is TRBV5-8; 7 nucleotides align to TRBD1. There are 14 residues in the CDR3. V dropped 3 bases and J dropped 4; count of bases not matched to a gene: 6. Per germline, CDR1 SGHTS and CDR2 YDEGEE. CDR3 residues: CASSWDSQFYGYTF. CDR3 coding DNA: TGTGCCAGCAGCTGGGACAGTCAATTCTATGGCTACACCTTC.

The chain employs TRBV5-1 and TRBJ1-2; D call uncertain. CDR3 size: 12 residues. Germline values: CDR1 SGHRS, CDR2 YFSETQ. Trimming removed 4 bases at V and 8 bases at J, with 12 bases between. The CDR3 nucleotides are TGCGCCAGCAGCCTCGGGTCAACGGGCTACACCTTC. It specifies CASSLGSTGYTF. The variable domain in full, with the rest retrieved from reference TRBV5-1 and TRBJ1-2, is KAGVTQTPRYLIKTRGQQVTLSCSPISGHRSVSWYQQTPGQGLQFLFEYFSETQRNKGNFPGRFSGRQFSNSRSEMNVSTLELGDSALYLCASSLGSTGYTFGSGTRLTVV.

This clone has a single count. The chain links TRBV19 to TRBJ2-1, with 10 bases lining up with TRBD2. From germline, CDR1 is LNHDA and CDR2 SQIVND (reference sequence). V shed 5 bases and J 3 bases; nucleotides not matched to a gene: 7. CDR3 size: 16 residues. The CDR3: CASSVQRGGRYNEQFF. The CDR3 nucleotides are TGTGCCAGTAGTGTTCAGCGGGGGGGCCGCTACAATGAGCAGTTCTTC.